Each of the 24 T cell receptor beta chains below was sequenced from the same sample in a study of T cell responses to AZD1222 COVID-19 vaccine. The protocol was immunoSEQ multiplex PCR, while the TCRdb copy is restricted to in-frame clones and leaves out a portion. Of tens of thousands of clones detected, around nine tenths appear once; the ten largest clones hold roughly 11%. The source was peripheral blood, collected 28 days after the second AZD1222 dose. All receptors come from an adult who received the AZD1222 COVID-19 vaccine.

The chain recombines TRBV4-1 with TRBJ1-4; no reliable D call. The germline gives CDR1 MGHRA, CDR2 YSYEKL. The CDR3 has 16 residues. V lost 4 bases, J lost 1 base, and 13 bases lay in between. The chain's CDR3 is CASSPGKGITNEKLFF. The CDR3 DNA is TGCGCCAGCAGCCCTGGTAAAGGGATAACTAATGAAAAACTGTTTTTT.

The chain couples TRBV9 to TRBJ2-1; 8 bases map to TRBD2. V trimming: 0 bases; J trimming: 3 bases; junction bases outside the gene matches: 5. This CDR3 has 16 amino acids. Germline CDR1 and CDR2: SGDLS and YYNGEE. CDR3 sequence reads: CASSVVGLAGYNEQFF. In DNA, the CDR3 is TGTGCCAGCAGCGTAGTGGGGCTAGCGGGCTACAATGAGCAGTTCTTC.

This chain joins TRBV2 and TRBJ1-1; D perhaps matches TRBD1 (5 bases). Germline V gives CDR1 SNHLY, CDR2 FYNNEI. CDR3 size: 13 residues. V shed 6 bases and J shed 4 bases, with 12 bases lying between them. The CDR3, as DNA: TGTGCCAGCAGGGGCAGGGCGACCACTGAAGCTTTCTTT. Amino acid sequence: CASRGRATTEAFF.

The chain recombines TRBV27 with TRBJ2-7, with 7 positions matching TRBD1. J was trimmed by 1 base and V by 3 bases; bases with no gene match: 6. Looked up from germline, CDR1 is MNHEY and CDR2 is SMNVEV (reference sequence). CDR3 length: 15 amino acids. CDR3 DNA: TGTGCCAGCAGTTTTAACAGGGGCCATTCCTACGAGCAGTACTTC. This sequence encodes CASSFNRGHSYEQYF.

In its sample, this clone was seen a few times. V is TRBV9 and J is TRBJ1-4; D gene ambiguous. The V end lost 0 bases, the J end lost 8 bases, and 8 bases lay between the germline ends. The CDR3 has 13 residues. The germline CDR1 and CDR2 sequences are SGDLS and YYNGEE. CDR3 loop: CASSVGLGEKLFF. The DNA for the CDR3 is TGTGCCAGCAGCGTAGGGTTGGGGGAAAAACTGTTTTTT.

In DNA form, the CDR3 reads TGTGCCAGCAGCCTGGGGGAGGGACTAGCGGGGCATGAGCAGTTCTTC. Translated, it gives CASSLGEGLAGHEQFF. The rearrangement links TRBV11-3 to TRBJ2-1, with 13 bases matching TRBD2. V lost 5 bases and J lost 8; bases outside the gene matches: 9. The CDR3 is made up of 16 amino acids. Germline-derived CDR1 and CDR2 are SGHNT and YENEEA.

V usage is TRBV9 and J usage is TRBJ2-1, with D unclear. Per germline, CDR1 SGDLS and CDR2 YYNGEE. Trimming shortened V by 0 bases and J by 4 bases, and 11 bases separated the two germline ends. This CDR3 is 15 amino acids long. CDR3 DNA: TGTGCCAGCAGCGTAGAGGACCGTTGGTACAATGAGCAGTTCTTC. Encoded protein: CASSVEDRWYNEQFF.

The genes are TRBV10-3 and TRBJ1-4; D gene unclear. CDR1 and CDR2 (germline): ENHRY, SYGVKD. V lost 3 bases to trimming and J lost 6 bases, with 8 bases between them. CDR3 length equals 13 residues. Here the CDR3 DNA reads TGTGCCATCAGTGAAAGGGCTGATGAAAAACTGTTTTTT. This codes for CAISERADEKLFF.

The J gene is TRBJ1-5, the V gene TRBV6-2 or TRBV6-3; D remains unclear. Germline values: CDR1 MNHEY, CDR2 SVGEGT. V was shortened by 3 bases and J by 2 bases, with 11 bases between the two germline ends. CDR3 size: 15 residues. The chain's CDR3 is CASSYYSSGNQPQHF. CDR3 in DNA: TGTGCCAGCAGTTATTACAGTTCTGGCAATCAGCCCCAGCATTTT.

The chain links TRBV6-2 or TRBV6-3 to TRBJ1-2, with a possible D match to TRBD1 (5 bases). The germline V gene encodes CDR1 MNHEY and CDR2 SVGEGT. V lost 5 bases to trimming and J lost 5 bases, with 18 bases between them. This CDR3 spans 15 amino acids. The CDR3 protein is CASSRSSGTIYGYTF. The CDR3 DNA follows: TGTGCCAGCAGTCGCTCCTCAGGGACCATATATGGCTACACCTTC.

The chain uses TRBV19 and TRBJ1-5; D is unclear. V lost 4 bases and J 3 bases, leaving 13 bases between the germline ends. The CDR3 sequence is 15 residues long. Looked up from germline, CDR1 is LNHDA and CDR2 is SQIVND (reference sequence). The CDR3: CASSTPASSNQPQHF. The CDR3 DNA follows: TGTGCCAGTAGTACCCCGGCGAGTTCCAATCAGCCCCAGCATTTT.

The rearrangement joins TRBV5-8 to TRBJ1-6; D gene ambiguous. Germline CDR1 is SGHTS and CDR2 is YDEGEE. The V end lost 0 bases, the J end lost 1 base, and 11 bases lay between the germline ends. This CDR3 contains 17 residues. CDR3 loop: CASSLVAVLSYNSPLHF. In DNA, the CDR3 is TGTGCCAGCAGCTTGGTTGCAGTCCTTTCCTATAATTCACCCCTCCACTTT.

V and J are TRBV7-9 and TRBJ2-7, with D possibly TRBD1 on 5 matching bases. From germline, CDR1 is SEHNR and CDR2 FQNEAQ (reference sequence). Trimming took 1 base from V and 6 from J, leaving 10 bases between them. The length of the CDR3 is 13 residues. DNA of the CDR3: TGTGCCAGCAGCTTAGAGGAAGGGGCCGAGCAGTACTTC. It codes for CASSLEEGAEQYF.

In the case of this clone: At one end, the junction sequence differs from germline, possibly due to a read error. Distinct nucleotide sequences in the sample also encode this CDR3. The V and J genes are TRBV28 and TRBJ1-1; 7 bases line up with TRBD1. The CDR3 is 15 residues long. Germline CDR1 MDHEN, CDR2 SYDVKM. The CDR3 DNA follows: TGTGCCAGCAGTCTGAGGGGGCGCGGAAACACTGAAGCCTTCTTT. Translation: CASSLRGRGNTEAFF. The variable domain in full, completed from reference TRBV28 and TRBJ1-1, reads DVKVTQSSRYLVKRTGEKVFLECVQDMDHENMFWYRQDPGLGLRLIYFSYDVKMKEKGDIPEGYSVSREKKERFSLILESASTNQTSMYLCASSLRGRGNTEAFFGQGTRLTVV.

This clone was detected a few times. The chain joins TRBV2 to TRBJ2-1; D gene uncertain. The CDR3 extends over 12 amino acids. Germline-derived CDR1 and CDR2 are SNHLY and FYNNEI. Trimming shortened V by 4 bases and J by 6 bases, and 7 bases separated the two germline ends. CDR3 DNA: TGTGCCAGCAGTGTTGGGATCAATGAGCAGTTCTTC. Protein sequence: CASSVGINEQFF.

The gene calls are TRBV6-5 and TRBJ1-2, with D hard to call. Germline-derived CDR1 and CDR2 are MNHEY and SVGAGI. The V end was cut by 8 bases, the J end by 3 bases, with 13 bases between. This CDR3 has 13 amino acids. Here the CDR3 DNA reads TGTGCCAGCCGGCCACCGGGATACTATGGCTACACCTTC. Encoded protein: CASRPPGYYGYTF.

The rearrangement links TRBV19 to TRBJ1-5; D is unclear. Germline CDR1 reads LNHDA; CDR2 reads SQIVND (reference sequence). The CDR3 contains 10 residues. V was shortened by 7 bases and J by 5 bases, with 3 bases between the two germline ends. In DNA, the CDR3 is TGTGCCAGTAATTATCAGCCCCAGCATTTT. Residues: CASNYQPQHF. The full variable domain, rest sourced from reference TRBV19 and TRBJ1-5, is DGGITQSPKYLFRKEGQNVTLSCEQNLNHDAMYWYRQDPGQGLRLIYYSQIVNDFQKGDIAEGYSVSREKKESFPLTVTSAQKNPTAFYLCASNYQPQHFGDGTRLSIL.

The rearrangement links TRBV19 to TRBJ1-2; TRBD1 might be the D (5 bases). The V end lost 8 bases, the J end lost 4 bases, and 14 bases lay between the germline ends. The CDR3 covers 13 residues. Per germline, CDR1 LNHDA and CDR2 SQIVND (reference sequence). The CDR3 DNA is TGTGCCAGTCGCTCCTCCGGGACCTATGGCTACACCTTC. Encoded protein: CASRSSGTYGYTF.

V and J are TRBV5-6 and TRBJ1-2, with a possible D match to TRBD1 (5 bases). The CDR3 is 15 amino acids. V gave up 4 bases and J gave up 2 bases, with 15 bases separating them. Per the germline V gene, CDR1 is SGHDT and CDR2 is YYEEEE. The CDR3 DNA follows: TGTGCCAGCAGCACAACCGGGACGACGAACTATGGCTACACCTTC. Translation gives CASSTTGTTNYGYTF.

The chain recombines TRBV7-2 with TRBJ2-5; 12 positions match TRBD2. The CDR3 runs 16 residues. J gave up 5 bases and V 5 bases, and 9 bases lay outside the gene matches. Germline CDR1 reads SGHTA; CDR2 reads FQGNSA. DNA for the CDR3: TGTGCCAGCAGCACCGGACTAGCGGGGCCGAGGGAGACCCAGTACTTC. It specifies CASSTGLAGPRETQYF.

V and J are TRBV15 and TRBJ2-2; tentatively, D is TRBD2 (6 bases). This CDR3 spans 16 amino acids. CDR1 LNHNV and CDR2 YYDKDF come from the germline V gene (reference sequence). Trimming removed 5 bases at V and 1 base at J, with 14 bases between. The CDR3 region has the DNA TGTGCCACCAGCGATATCGGCGGGGTGAACACCGGGGAGCTGTTTTTT. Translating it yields CATSDIGGVNTGELFF.

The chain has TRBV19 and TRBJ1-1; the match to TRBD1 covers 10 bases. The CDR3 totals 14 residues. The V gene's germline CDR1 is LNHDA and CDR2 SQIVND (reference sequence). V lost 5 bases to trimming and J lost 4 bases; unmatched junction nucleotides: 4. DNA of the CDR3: TGTGCCAGTAGTCCTCGGGACAGGGGCACTGAAGCTTTCTTT. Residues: CASSPRDRGTEAFF.

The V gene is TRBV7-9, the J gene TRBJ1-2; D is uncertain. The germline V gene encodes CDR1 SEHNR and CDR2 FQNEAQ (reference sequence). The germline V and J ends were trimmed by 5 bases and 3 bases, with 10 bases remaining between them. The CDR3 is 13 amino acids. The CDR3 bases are TGTGCCAGCAGCCTCGGCGGATACTATGGCTACACCTTC. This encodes CASSLGGYYGYTF.

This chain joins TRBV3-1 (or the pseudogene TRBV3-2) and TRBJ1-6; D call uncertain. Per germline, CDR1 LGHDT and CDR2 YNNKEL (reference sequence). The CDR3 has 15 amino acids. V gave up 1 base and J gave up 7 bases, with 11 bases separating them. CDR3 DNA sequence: TGTGCCAGCAGCCAAGGGAGCCGGTTGAATTCACCCCTCCACTTT. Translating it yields CASSQGSRLNSPLHF.